This TCR beta chain emerged from a study of metastatic and nonmetastatic thyroid tumors. The wider study: Patients with malignant and benign thyroid disease provided blood and tumor or nodule tissue, whose repertoires were compared.

Findings and limits, study-wide: Across blood and tumor, TCR beta diversity in malignant thyroid tumors was reportedly significantly higher than in benign nodules.

V shed 2 bases and J 5 bases; nucleotides not matched to a gene: 14. The CDR3 sequence is 18 residues long. Germline V gene sequence: CDR1 SGHRS, CDR2 YFSETQ. In this sample, this clone turned up many times. Its specificity is unknown. As processed by the authors: The study took CDR3 differences across clinicopathological groups and made a distant-metastasis classifier for papillary thyroid cancer from them. TCRdb reassembled clones from the PCR reads with MiXCR. TCRdb's processing, not the authors' own work, is the source of the V and J calls. This table holds some 16,000 clones, about 15% found once. Not a single patient had been given any form of treatment at any point before undergoing thyroid surgery.

The source of this sequence is a female donor with papillary thyroid cancer or a benign thyroid nodule (not recorded which). Some clones in this sample may be carry-over from other donors' samples. The chain employs TRBV5-1 and TRBJ2-1, with 9 nucleotides matching TRBD2. Sequencing input: blood. In DNA, the CDR3 is TGCGCCAGCAGCTTCCGTTCGGATAGCGGGAGTCGGAACAATGAGCAGTTCTTC. Encoded protein: CASSFRSDSGSRNNEQFF. Filled out from reference TRBV5-1 and TRBJ2-1, the complete variable domain reads KAGVTQTPRYLIKTRGQQVTLSCSPISGHRSVSWYQQTPGQGLQFLFEYFSETQRNKGNFPGRFSGRQFSNSRSEMNVSTLELGDSALYLCASSFRSDSGSRNNEQFFGPGTRLTVL.